One and the same sample provided the 16 T cell receptor beta chains below, sequenced in a study of identical twins. MiXCR, applied by TCRdb to the 5' RACE reads, yields one record per CDR3 protein. The data hold 350,000 or so distinct CDR3 sequences, with around 9% observed a single time. Sequencing was carried out using naive T cells sorted from blood. These receptors all stem from a woman between 45 and 65 years old in good health.

This clonotype has only a few counts. The V call is TRBV29-1, the J call TRBJ2-2; the D call may be TRBD1 or TRBD2 (5 bases each). CDR1 and CDR2 from the germline V gene are SQVTM and ANQGSEA. CDR3 length equals 13 residues. The V gene lost 7 bases and the J gene lost 4 bases, with 13 bases spanning the gap. The DNA of the CDR3 is TGCAGCGCCCTGACTGGGGGCACCGGGGAGCTGTTTTTT. Protein sequence: CSALTGGTGELFF.

The rearrangement uses TRBV7-8 and TRBJ1-2; no firm D call. The CDR3 length is 14 residues. Germline-derived CDR1 and CDR2 are SGHVS and FQNEAQ. V lost 0 bases, J lost 2 bases, and 7 bases lay in between. The CDR3 loop reads CASSLAGQNYGYTF. The CDR3 DNA reads as TGTGCCAGCAGCTTAGCAGGTCAGAACTATGGCTACACCTTC.

The chain employs TRBV5-1 and TRBJ2-1, with D unresolved. Trimming took 0 bases from V and 7 from J, leaving 5 bases between them. The germline V gene encodes CDR1 SGHRS and CDR2 YFSETQ. This CDR3 is built from 12 residues. The CDR3 sequence is CASSLGKNEQFF. CDR3 in DNA: TGCGCCAGCAGCTTGGGGAAAAATGAGCAGTTCTTC.

V gene TRBV5-1 combines with J gene TRBJ1-1; 9 bases are a match to TRBD1. Per the germline V gene, CDR1 is SGHRS and CDR2 is YFSETQ. V shed 5 bases, J shed 10 bases, and the junction held 24 bases outside the gene matches. This CDR3 is 18 amino acids long. The CDR3 DNA reads TGCGCCAGCAGTACTGGCGGGACAGGGATTGGGGTGGCCCGGGGAGCTTTCTTT. It encodes CASSTGGTGIGVARGAFF. The full variable domain, rest sourced from reference TRBV5-1 and TRBJ1-1, is KAGVTQTPRYLIKTRGQQVTLSCSPISGHRSVSWYQQTPGQGLQFLFEYFSETQRNKGNFPGRFSGRQFSNSRSEMNVSTLELGDSALYLCASSTGGTGIGVARGAFFGQGTRLTVV.

For the CDR3, the DNA is TGTGCCAGCAGTGGTGACTTCCCGATGGGGGAGACCCAGTACTTC. Protein product: CASSGDFPMGETQYF. The genes are TRBV2 and TRBJ2-5, with D hard to call. Germline values: CDR1 SNHLY, CDR2 FYNNEI. V was cut by 4 bases and J by 5 bases, with 17 bases left in between. The CDR3 totals 15 residues.

V and J are TRBV29-1 and TRBJ2-1, with 8 nucleotides matching TRBD2. V trimming: 3 bases; J trimming: 5 bases; junction bases outside the gene matches: 3. The CDR3 consists of 13 residues. Germline CDR1 and CDR2: SQVTM and ANQGSEA. The CDR3 here is CSVEGLVNNEQFF. CDR3 coding DNA: TGCAGCGTTGAGGGACTAGTGAACAATGAGCAGTTCTTC.

At least ten counts were recorded for this clonotype. The CDR3 loop reads CSVRRRLIAGVLYNEQFF. DNA for the CDR3: TGCAGCGTCCGACGCAGGCTTATCGCGGGAGTTCTTTACAATGAGCAGTTCTTC. The chain uses TRBV29-1 and TRBJ2-1, with 7 bases that match TRBD2. CDR1 SQVTM and CDR2 ANQGSEA come from the germline V gene. The CDR3 covers 18 residues. The J segment lost 4 bases and the V segment lost 6 bases, leaving 21 bases of the junction unmatched.

Ten or more counts support this clonotype. The chain carries TRBV24-1 and TRBJ2-2; 8 bases map to TRBD1. Germline trimming cut 7 bases from V and 5 bases from J; bases unmatched to any gene: 5. The CDR3 is made up of 14 amino acids. Germline assignment: CDR1 KGHDR and CDR2 SFDVKD. The CDR3 region is CATRGQGGTGELFF. In DNA form, the CDR3 reads TGTGCCACCAGAGGACAGGGAGGAACCGGGGAGCTGTTTTTT.

This clonotype was seen ten or more times. The J gene is TRBJ2-3, the V gene TRBV18; no definite D call. V was trimmed by 5 bases and J by 1 base, leaving 7 bases between them. CDR1 is KGHSH, CDR2 LQKENI, per germline. The CDR3 has 13 residues. CDR3 nucleotides: TGTGCCAGCTCAGGTCCGGGCACAGATACGCAGTATTTT. Translating gives CASSGPGTDTQYF.

This clonotype was detected only a few times. V usage is TRBV5-1 and J usage is TRBJ2-1; 9 bases are a match to TRBD2. The ends lost 4 bases at V and 6 bases at J; junction bases unmatched: 8. The CDR3 spans 15 residues. From germline, CDR1 is SGHRS and CDR2 YFSETQ. The CDR3 DNA follows: TGCGCCAGCAGCCATACTAGCGGGCTATTCAATGAGCAGTTCTTC. Translated, it gives CASSHTSGLFNEQFF.

This clonotype turned up a few times. The chain links TRBV12-3 or TRBV12-4 to TRBJ2-1; 9 nucleotides match TRBD2. CDR3 length: 15 residues. J gave up 9 bases and V 6 bases, and 12 bases lay outside the gene matches. CDR3 sequence (DNA): TGTGCCAGCAGGTACACCGGGACTAGCTTTAGTGAGCAGTTCTTC. Encoded protein: CASRYTGTSFSEQFF.

This clonotype showed up many times. This chain uses TRBV24-1 with TRBJ2-5; TRBD2 is a possible D gene (5 bases). Looked up from germline, CDR1 is KGHDR and CDR2 is SFDVKD. V lost 4 bases to trimming and J lost 12 bases, with 11 bases between them. The CDR3 has 11 residues. CDR3 in amino acids: CATSDLGGEYF. The CDR3 region has the DNA TGTGCCACCAGTGACCTAGGAGGCGAGTACTTC.

This clonotype showed up many times. V usage is TRBV9 and J usage is TRBJ2-3, with 8 bases matching TRBD2. After removal of 0 bases from V and 3 bases from J, the junction contained 3 bases not matched to a gene. Germline V gene data show CDR1 as SGDLS and CDR2 as YYNGEE. The CDR3 loop spans 15 amino acids. The CDR3: CASSVEAGVTDTQYF. In nucleotides, the CDR3 is TGTGCCAGCAGCGTAGAAGCGGGAGTTACAGATACGCAGTATTTT.

This clonotype was observed a handful of times. This chain joins TRBV29-1 and TRBJ2-1; no clear D. The CDR3 extends over 17 amino acids. V lost 0 bases, J lost 0 bases, and 15 bases lay in between. The germline CDR1 and CDR2 sequences are SQVTM and ANQGSEA. For the CDR3, the DNA is TGCAGCGTTGAAGATCTTCCTAGTGAAGACTCCTACAATGAGCAGTTCTTC. Its translation: CSVEDLPSEDSYNEQFF.

This clonotype has more than one count but fewer than ten. The J gene is TRBJ2-2, the V gene TRBV28, with D possibly being TRBD1 (6 bases). Per the germline V gene, CDR1 is MDHEN and CDR2 is SYDVKM. The CDR3 length is 16 residues. V dropped 1 base and J dropped 4 bases, with 13 bases sitting between them. The CDR3 DNA reads as TGTGCCAGCAGTTTATTAGCCAGGGGTGGCACCGGGGAGCTGTTTTTT. Protein: CASSLLARGGTGELFF.

The genes are TRBV12-3 or TRBV12-4 and TRBJ2-3; 8 nucleotides line up with TRBD2. The CDR3 runs to 17 residues. The ends lost 5 bases at V and 3 bases at J; junction bases unmatched: 13. The CDR3: CASSLHIAGSRTDTQYF. The CDR3 region has the DNA TGTGCCAGCAGTCTACACATAGCGGGAAGTAGGACAGATACGCAGTATTTT.